The clone carrying this T cell receptor beta chain has a handful of counts. Its cognate antigen is unknown. As part of sample collection, lesional scalp punch biopsies and peripheral blood were taken from alopecia areata patients. Separation by sorting yielded CD4+ and CD8+ T cells from PBMCs. This sample was included in a study of CD8+ T cells in alopecia areata. Study-level points and caveats: Higher clonality and more expanded CD8+ clones appeared in lesional than normal scalp. Mice showed TCR sharing more clearly than patients did, possibly owing to HLA.

After isolation, RNA underwent reverse transcription to generate cDNA as the sequencing template. Some clones are missing from TCRdb's copy, which holds only in-frame ones; the method was immunoSEQ multiplex PCR. The sample has about 110,000 clones, 50% to 60% seen once. Germline V gives CDR1 MDHEN, CDR2 SYDVKM. The CDR3 spans 14 residues. V lost 5 bases, J lost 6 bases, and 14 bases lay in between. The rearrangement links TRBV28 to TRBJ1-5, with a weak D call TRBD1 (6 bases). The TCR comes from a human donor with alopecia areata. The sample consisted of NKG2D-low CD8+ T cells sorted from blood. CDR3 in DNA: TGTGCCAGCAGTCCCGCCGGACAGATTCAGCCCCAGCATTTT. This codes for CASSPAGQIQPQHF. Looking up the rest from reference TRBV28 and TRBJ1-5 gives the full variable domain: DVKVTQSSRYLVKRTGEKVFLECVQDMDHENMFWYRQDPGLGLRLIYFSYDVKMKEKGDIPEGYSVSREKKERFSLILESASTNQTSMYLCASSPAGQIQPQHFGDGTRLSIL.